This record looks at one T cell receptor (beta chain) sequence and its context. From the 5' RACE reads, TCRdb lists one entry per CDR3 protein and no DNA. The sample table includes almost 450,000 distinct CDR3 sequences. This record belongs to a study of T cells expressing NK-cell markers. The CDR3 is 16 residues long. Germline loops: CDR1 MNHEY, CDR2 SVGEGT. Sequencing input: blood T cells: a sorted CD56 or NKG2C T cell subset, CD4+ or CD8+ T cells, or bulk PBMC T cells (not recorded which). This sequence was found in a woman between 18 and 70 years old in good health. The genes are TRBV6-2 or TRBV6-3 and TRBJ2-5; TCRdb designates TRBD2, a call that cannot be tested without DNA. The CDR3 loop is CASRKLAGGPYETQYF.